At least ten counts were recorded for the clone carrying this T cell receptor (beta chain). This sample was taken from a study of early T cells in non-severe SARS-CoV-2 infection. The CDR3 has 15 residues. V gave up 5 bases and J gave up 5 bases, with 19 bases separating them. Germline CDR1 is MNHEY and CDR2 is SVGEGT. Unique molecular identifiers (one per individual cDNA molecule) were attached. One entry per CDR3 protein, called by TCRdb with MiXCR from the 5' RACE reads. The sample consists of about 69,000 distinct CDR3 sequences, roughly 11% of them appearing once. This TCR derives from an adult who was a healthcare worker with PCR-confirmed SARS-CoV-2 infection or an uninfected control (not recorded which). The sequencing used whole blood, collected at baseline. V and J are TRBV6-2 or TRBV6-3 and TRBJ2-7; tentatively, D is TRBD2 (5 bases). CDR3 sequence: CASSPDEGEGNEQYF. For the CDR3, the DNA is TGTGCCAGCAGTCCCGATGAGGGTGAGGGAAACGAGCAGTACTTC.